Listed below are T cell receptor beta chains from one sample, sequenced in a study of beta chain features in type 1 diabetes. The method was immunoSEQ multiplex PCR; TCRdb's version includes in-frame clones alone and lacks a portion of them. The table includes some 290,000 clones, less than 30% detected once. The sequenced sample was naive CD4+ T cells from blood. These receptors were taken from a woman in her 30s with type 1 diabetes. The CDR3 runs from the conserved cysteine through the conserved F or W. The D gene is left open where the match is weak. Rows may omit the clone size; those that give it use once, few, many or a size class.

TRBV30,NA,TRBJ1-3,NA,CAWNQGTGNTIYF,TGTGCCTGGAACCAGGGAACTGGAAACACCATATATTTT
TRBV15,TRBD1,TRBJ2-1,NA,CATNLGTDYNEQFF,TGTGCCACCAATTTGGGGACAGACTACAATGAGCAGTTCTTC
TRBV9,TRBD2,TRBJ2-7,NA,CASSEELAGVTEQYF,TGTGCCAGCAGCGAAGAACTAGCGGGAGTAACCGAGCAGTACTTC
TRBV13,TRBD1,TRBJ2-2,few,CASSLTGLYTGELFF,TGTGCCAGCAGCCTGACAGGGTTGTACACCGGGGAGCTGTTTTTT
TRBV28,TRBD2,TRBJ2-3,few,CASSFPRDGRGGDTQYF,TGTGCCAGCAGTTTCCCCCGCGATGGGCGGGGGGGAGATACGCAGTATTTT
TRBV28,NA,TRBJ2-1,NA,CASTTPQRYNEQFF,TGTGCCAGCACCACCCCACAGCGGTACAATGAGCAGTTCTTC
TRBV5-4,TRBD2,TRBJ2-7,NA,CASSSASGSLYEQYF,TGTGCCAGCAGCTCAGCTAGCGGGAGTTTATACGAGCAGTACTTC
TRBV18,TRBD1,TRBJ1-5,NA,CASSQLLAGTGGNQPQHF,TGTGCCAGCTCGCAACTTTTGGCCGGGACAGGGGGCAATCAGCCCCAGCATTTT
TRBV29-1,TRBD2,TRBJ2-7,NA,CSVKPGLAGGSYEQYF,TGCAGCGTCAAACCGGGACTAGCGGGGGGCTCCTACGAGCAGTACTTC
TRBV7-6,NA,TRBJ2-5,NA,CASSFGDAATQYF,TGTGCCAGCAGCTTCGGGGATGCGGCGACCCAGTACTTC
TRBV27,TRBD2,TRBJ2-2,NA,CASRGLAHTGELFF,TGTGCCAGCAGGGGACTAGCCCACACCGGGGAGCTGTTTTTT
TRBV5-4,TRBD2,TRBJ2-1,NA,CASSYGLAGANEQFF,TGTGCCAGCAGCTATGGACTAGCGGGCGCCAATGAGCAGTTCTTC
TRBV20-1,NA,TRBJ2-7,few,CSASGHGEQYF,TGCAGTGCTAGCGGACACGGCGAGCAGTACTTC
TRBV28,NA,TRBJ2-4,NA,CASSLMDGTGNIQYF,TGTGCCAGCAGTTTAATGGATGGGACTGGAAACATTCAGTACTTC
TRBV25-1,TRBD1,TRBJ1-1,NA,CASSRYGRGLANTEAFF,TGTGCCAGCAGTCGTTATGGCAGGGGGCTAGCGAACACTGAAGCTTTCTTT
TRBV30,TRBD2,TRBJ2-1,few,CAWSTGLAGGGNEQFF,TGTGCCTGGAGTACCGGACTAGCGGGAGGAGGTAATGAGCAGTTCTTC
TRBV28,NA,TRBJ2-2,NA,CASTLQNTGELFF,TGTGCCAGCACCTTACAGAACACCGGGGAGCTGTTTTTT
TRBV30,TRBD1,TRBJ2-7,NA,CAWALGTGGEQYF,TGTGCCTGGGCCCTTGGGACAGGGGGCGAGCAGTACTTC
TRBV7-3,TRBD2,TRBJ2-5,NA,CASSPGTSGEAETQYF,TGTGCCAGCAGCCCGGGGACTAGCGGAGAGGCAGAGACCCAGTACTTC
TRBV28,NA,TRBJ2-2,NA,CASSLVGVPTTGELFF,TGTGCCAGCAGTTTGGTAGGAGTTCCGACCACCGGGGAGCTGTTTTTT
TRBV6-5,NA,TRBJ2-3,few,CASSYRYRSTDTQYF,TGTGCCAGCAGTTATAGGTACAGGAGCACAGATACGCAGTATTTT
TRBV6-5,TRBD2,TRBJ2-7,NA,CASSLAGNYEQYF,TGTGCCAGCAGCTTAGCGGGAAACTACGAGCAGTACTTC
TRBV2,TRBD1,TRBJ1-5,few,CASTGTGDQPQHF,TGTGCCAGCACCGGGACAGGGGATCAGCCCCAGCATTTT
TRBV4-1,NA,TRBJ1-2,few,CASSQSQGYGYTF,TGCGCCAGCAGCCAATCCCAGGGCTATGGCTACACCTTC
TRBV28,NA,TRBJ1-1,NA,CASSLVQGSTEAFF,TGTGCCAGCAGTTTAGTTCAGGGTTCCACTGAAGCTTTCTTT
TRBV13,NA,TRBJ2-7,few,CASSLDSTYEQYF,TGTGCCAGCAGCTTGGACAGCACCTACGAGCAGTACTTC
TRBV28,NA,TRBJ1-2,NA,CASSSPGIVIYGYTF,TGTGCCAGCAGTTCCCCGGGAATCGTCATCTATGGCTACACCTTC
TRBV2,TRBD1,TRBJ1-2,once,CASTGDRDYGYTF,TGTGCCAGCACTGGAGACAGGGACTATGGCTACACCTTC
TRBV6-1,TRBD2,TRBJ2-1,few,CASSLGLAGVNEQFF,TGTGCCAGCAGTTTGGGACTAGCGGGAGTCAATGAGCAGTTCTTC
TRBV30,TRBD2,TRBJ2-2,NA,CAWNSGMNTGELFF,TGTGCCTGGAATAGCGGGATGAACACCGGGGAGCTGTTTTTT
TRBV30,NA,TRBJ2-7,few,CAWSVRGAGEQYF,TGTGCCTGGAGTGTACGGGGGGCGGGGGAGCAGTACTTC
TRBV6-1,TRBD1,TRBJ1-2,NA,CASSQGTGTALSLYGYTF,TGTGCCAGCAGTCAAGGTACCGGGACAGCTCTCTCCCTCTATGGCTACACCTTC
TRBV5-1,NA,TRBJ2-5,NA,CASSYDRPGETQYF,TGCGCCAGCAGTTATGACAGGCCAGGAGAGACCCAGTACTTC
TRBV28,NA,TRBJ2-5,few,CASSLSGETQYF,TGTGCCAGCAGTTTATCGGGAGAGACCCAGTACTTC
TRBV10-3,TRBD1,TRBJ1-5,NA,CAISESGGLGNQPQHF,TGTGCCATCAGTGAGTCAGGGGGCCTCGGCAATCAGCCCCAGCATTTT
TRBV30,NA,TRBJ1-1,few,CAWDFTVRGTEAFF,TGTGCCTGGGATTTTACAGTCAGGGGAACTGAAGCTTTCTTT
TRBV5-4,NA,TRBJ1-1,NA,CASSPTPVSHTEAFF,TGTGCCAGCAGCCCTACCCCCGTATCTCACACTGAAGCTTTCTTT
TRBV30,TRBD1,TRBJ1-1,NA,CAWSRQGATEAFF,TGTGCCTGGAGCCGACAGGGGGCCACTGAAGCTTTCTTT
TRBV4-1,NA,TRBJ1-1,few,CASSPGSWDTEAFF,TGCGCCAGCAGCCCAGGGTCTTGGGACACTGAAGCTTTCTTT
TRBV4-1,TRBD2,TRBJ2-7,few,CASSQPGLAGGGEQYF,TGCGCCAGCAGCCAGCCGGGACTAGCGGGAGGAGGCGAGCAGTACTTC
TRBV30,NA,TRBJ2-5,NA,CAWSVFPRTQYF,TGTGCCTGGAGTGTATTTCCTCGGACCCAGTACTTC
TRBV6-5,NA,TRBJ2-1,few,CASSRAGQSKNEQFF,TGTGCCAGCAGCCGAGCGGGACAATCCAAAAATGAGCAGTTCTTC
TRBV11-3,NA,TRBJ2-2,once,CASSLGVQGTGELFF,TGTGCCAGCAGCTTAGGGGTTCAGGGGACCGGGGAGCTGTTTTTT
TRBV28,TRBD1,TRBJ1-5,NA,CASLSPSGGGQPQHF,TGTGCCAGCCTATCCCCGTCAGGGGGCGGTCAGCCCCAGCATTTT
TRBV4-1,TRBD2,TRBJ2-1,once,CASSQDDSRGDNEQFF,TGCGCCAGCAGCCAAGACGACTCGCGGGGGGACAATGAGCAGTTCTTC
TRBV29-1,NA,TRBJ2-7,few,CSVEGEGLYEQYF,TGCAGCGTTGAAGGCGAGGGCCTCTACGAGCAGTACTTC
TRBV27,NA,TRBJ1-1,NA,CATKRDQGTEAFF,TGTGCCACCAAGAGAGATCAGGGGACTGAAGCTTTCTTT
TRBV18,TRBD2,TRBJ2-1,few,CASSPLAGGGNEQFF,TGTGCCAGCTCACCCCTGGCGGGAGGGGGAAATGAGCAGTTCTTC
TRBV18,NA,TRBJ2-1,NA,CASSPPGAGPPYNEQFF,TGTGCCAGCTCACCACCGGGAGCGGGCCCTCCCTACAATGAGCAGTTCTTC
TRBV15,NA,TRBJ2-3,few,CATSRDRGDTQYF,TGTGCCACCAGCAGAGATCGGGGGGATACGCAGTATTTT
TRBV30,TRBD2,TRBJ2-1,NA,CAWSWQAGGLGEQFF,TGTGCCTGGAGTTGGCAAGCGGGAGGGCTAGGTGAGCAGTTCTTC
TRBV30,TRBD1,TRBJ2-7,few,CAWDSGGTGGYEQYF,TGTGCCTGGGATAGTGGTGGGACAGGGGGATACGAGCAGTACTTC
TRBV25-1,NA,TRBJ2-1,few,CASSVQGNEQFF,TGTGCCAGCAGTGTTCAGGGGAATGAGCAGTTCTTC
TRBV29-1,TRBD1,TRBJ1-1,NA,CSVEGRQGQTEAFF,TGCAGCGTTGAAGGCAGACAGGGACAAACTGAAGCTTTCTTT
TRBV5-1,NA,TRBJ2-5,NA,CASSSDNQETQYF,TGCGCCAGCAGCTCGGACAACCAAGAGACCCAGTACTTC
TRBV27,NA,TRBJ1-3,few,CASSQHRSGNTIYF,TGTGCCAGCAGCCAACACCGCTCTGGAAACACCATATATTTT
TRBV2,TRBD2,TRBJ2-7,NA,CASSESRWTSGTYEQYF,TGTGCCAGCAGTGAGTCGAGGTGGACTAGCGGTACCTACGAGCAGTACTTC
TRBV9,NA,TRBJ1-5,few,CASSLTGGNQPQHF,TGTGCCAGCAGCTTAACCGGGGGTAATCAGCCCCAGCATTTT
TRBV9,NA,TRBJ1-2,NA,CASSVDSWRGYTF,TGTGCCAGCAGCGTAGATTCTTGGAGGGGCTACACCTTC
TRBV9,TRBD1,TRBJ2-5,NA,CASSVGGQVQETQYF,TGTGCCAGCAGCGTAGGAGGACAGGTTCAAGAGACCCAGTACTTC